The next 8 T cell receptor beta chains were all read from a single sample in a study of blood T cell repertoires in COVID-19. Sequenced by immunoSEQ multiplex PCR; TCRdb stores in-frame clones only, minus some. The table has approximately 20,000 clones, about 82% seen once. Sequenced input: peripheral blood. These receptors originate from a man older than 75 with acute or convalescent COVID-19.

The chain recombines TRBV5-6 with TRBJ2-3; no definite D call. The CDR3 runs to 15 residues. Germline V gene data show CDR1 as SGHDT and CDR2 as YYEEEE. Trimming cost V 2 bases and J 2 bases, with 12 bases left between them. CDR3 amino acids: CASSFPPRYTDTQYF. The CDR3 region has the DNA TGTGCCAGCAGCTTCCCCCCCAGATACACAGATACGCAGTATTTT. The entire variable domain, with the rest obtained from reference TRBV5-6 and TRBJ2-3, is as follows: DAGVTQSPTHLIKTRGQQVTLRCSPKSGHDTVSWYQQALGQGPQFIFQYYEEEERQRGNFPDRFSGHQFPNYSSELNVNALLLGDSALYLCASSFPPRYTDTQYFGPGTRLTVL.

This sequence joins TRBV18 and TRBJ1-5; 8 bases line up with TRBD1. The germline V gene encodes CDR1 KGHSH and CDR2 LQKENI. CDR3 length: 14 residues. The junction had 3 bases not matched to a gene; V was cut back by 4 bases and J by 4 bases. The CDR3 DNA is TGTGCCAGCTCACAGGACAGGGATAATCAGCCCCAGCATTTT. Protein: CASSQDRDNQPQHF.

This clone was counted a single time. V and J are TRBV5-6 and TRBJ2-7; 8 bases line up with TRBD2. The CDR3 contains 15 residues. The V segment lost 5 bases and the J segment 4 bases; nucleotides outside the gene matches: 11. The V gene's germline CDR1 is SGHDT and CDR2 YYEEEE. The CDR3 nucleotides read TGTGCCAGCAGACCGACGGGGGGGATTTGGTACGAGCAGTACTTC. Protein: CASRPTGGIWYEQYF.

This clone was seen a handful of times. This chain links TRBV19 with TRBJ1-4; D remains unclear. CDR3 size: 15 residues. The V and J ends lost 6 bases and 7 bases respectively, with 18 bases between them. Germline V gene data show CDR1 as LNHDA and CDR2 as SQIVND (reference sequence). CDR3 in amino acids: CASSLGPGVAEKLFF. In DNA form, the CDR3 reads TGTGCCAGTAGCCTTGGGCCAGGTGTCGCTGAAAAACTGTTTTTT.

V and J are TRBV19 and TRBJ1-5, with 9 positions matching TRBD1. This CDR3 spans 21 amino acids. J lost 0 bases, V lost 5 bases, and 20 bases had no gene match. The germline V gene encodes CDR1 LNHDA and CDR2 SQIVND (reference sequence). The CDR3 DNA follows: TGTGCCAGTAGTGCTGTACACACCGGGACAGGGAACCTTTATAGCAATCAGCCCCAGCATTTT. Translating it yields CASSAVHTGTGNLYSNQPQHF.

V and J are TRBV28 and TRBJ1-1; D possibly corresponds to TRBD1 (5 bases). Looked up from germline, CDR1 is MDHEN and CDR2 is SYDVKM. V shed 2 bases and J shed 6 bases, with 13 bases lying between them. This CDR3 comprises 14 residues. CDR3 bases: TGTGCCAGCAGTTTAAGGCATCCGGGGGCTGAAGCTTTCTTT. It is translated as CASSLRHPGAEAFF.

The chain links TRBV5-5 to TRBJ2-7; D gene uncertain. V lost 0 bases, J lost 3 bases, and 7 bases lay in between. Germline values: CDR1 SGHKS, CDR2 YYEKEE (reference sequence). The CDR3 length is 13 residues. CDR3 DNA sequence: TGTGCCAGCAGCTTGGACTTTTACTACGAGCAGTACTTC. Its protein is CASSLDFYYEQYF.

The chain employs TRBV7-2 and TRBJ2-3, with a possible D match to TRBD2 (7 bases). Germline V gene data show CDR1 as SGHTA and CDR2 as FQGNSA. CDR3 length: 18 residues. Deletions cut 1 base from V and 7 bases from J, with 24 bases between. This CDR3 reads CASSLGGAGRGARYTQYF. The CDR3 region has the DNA TGTGCCAGCAGCTTAGGAGGGGCTGGGAGGGGGGCCCGATATACGCAGTATTTT.